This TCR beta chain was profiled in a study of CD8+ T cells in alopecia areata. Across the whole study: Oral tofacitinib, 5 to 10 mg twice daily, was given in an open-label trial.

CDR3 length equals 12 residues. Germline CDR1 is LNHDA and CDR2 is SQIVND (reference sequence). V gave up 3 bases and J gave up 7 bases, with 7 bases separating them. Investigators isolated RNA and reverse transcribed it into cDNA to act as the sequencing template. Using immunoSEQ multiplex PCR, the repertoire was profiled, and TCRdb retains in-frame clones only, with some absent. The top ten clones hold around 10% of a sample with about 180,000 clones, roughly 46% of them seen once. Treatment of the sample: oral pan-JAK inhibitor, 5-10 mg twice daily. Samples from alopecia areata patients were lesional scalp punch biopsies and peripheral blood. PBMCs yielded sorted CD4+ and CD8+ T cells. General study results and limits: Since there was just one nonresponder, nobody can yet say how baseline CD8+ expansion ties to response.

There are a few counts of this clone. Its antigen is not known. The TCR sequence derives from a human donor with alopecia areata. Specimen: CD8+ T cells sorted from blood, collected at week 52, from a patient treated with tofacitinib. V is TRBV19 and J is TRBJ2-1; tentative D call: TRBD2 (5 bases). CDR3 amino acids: CASSIRENEQFF. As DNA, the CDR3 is TGTGCCAGTAGTATCCGGGAAAATGAGCAGTTCTTC.